These 2 T cell receptor beta chains share one sample of origin, sequenced in a study of blood T cell repertoires in COVID-19. TCRdb's table, derived via immunoSEQ multiplex PCR, lists solely in-frame clones and lacks some. This repertoire shows some 340,000 clones, about 85% found once; its top ten account for 3.6%. The sequenced sample was peripheral blood. The receptor set was obtained from a woman between 18 and 29 years old with acute or convalescent COVID-19.

V is TRBV3-1 (or the pseudogene TRBV3-2) and J is TRBJ2-3; the match to TRBD2 covers 8 bases. V was pared by 0 bases and J by 1 base, with 6 bases of the junction left unmatched. CDR3 length equals 17 residues. The germline CDR1 and CDR2 sequences are LGHDT and YNNKEL (reference sequence). DNA of the CDR3: TGTGCCAGCAGCCAAGATCCGAATAGCGGGGGCACAGATACGCAGTATTTT. Amino acid sequence: CASSQDPNSGGTDTQYF.

The chain combines TRBV7-9 with TRBJ1-5; D is unresolved. The CDR3 contains 15 residues. Germline CDR1 reads SEHNR; CDR2 reads FQNEAQ (reference sequence). V gave up 5 bases and J gave up 3 bases, with 14 bases separating them. The CDR3 sequence: CASSPGFGVNQPQHF. DNA of the CDR3: TGTGCCAGCAGCCCGGGGTTTGGTGTCAATCAGCCCCAGCATTTT.